One sample yielded the 25 T cell receptor beta chains listed below, sequenced in a study of cytomegalovirus exposure and HLA in healthy donors (dated by TCRdb to about 2017). Libraries were built with the immunoSEQ multiplex PCR assay. The multiplex PCR relied on a mix of 60 forward primers for TCR Vbeta segments and 13 reverse primers for TCR Jbeta segments. Here the immuneACCESS table is served through TCRdb, limited to in-frame sequences with V and J called. Missing clones are a known gap in these copies; in checked studies unresolved V genes cover under half, and the rest lacks a known reason. Within this sample are approximately 130,000 clones, with more than 80% of them counted one time only. In total, the top ten clones hold about 6.7% of the sample. Sequencing was performed on PBMCs. The receptors here all came from a woman aged 30 to 39 in good health and CMV-seropositive.

The chain combines TRBV30 with TRBJ1-1; D perhaps matches TRBD1 (5 bases). The CDR3 totals 14 residues. V was trimmed by 1 base and J by 1 base, leaving 10 bases between them. Germline values: CDR1 GTSNPN, CDR2 SVGIG (reference sequence). This chain's CDR3 is CAWSGGVTNTEAFF. CDR3 coding DNA: TGTGCCTGGAGTGGGGGGGTTACGAACACTGAAGCTTTCTTT.

The chain is built from TRBV27 and TRBJ2-7; 9 bases align to TRBD1. CDR3 length: 15 residues. Germline values: CDR1 MNHEY, CDR2 SMNVEV (reference sequence). The V segment lost 4 bases and the J segment 1 base; nucleotides outside the gene matches: 5. The CDR3 sequence is CASSYWDRVSYEQYF. The CDR3 DNA sequence: TGTGCCAGCAGTTATTGGGACAGGGTATCCTACGAGCAGTACTTC.

The CDR3: CASSLSVGTEAFF. The DNA for the CDR3 is TGTGCCAGCAGTTTATCGGTCGGGACTGAAGCTTTCTTT. This chain links TRBV27 with TRBJ1-1, with no clear D. Germline CDR1 reads MNHEY; CDR2 reads SMNVEV (reference sequence). CDR3 length: 13 amino acids. Trimming stripped 0 bases from V and 5 bases from J, with 7 bases between.

This CDR3 reads CASSLGTGETDTQYF. The CDR3 region has the DNA TGTGCCAGCAGCTTAGGGACAGGGGAAACAGATACGCAGTATTTT. V is TRBV7-9 and J is TRBJ2-3, with 9 bases identical to TRBD1. V dropped 1 base and J dropped 3; count of bases not matched to a gene: 2. This CDR3 spans 15 amino acids. Germline CDR1 SEHNR, CDR2 FQNEAQ (reference sequence).

The chain combines TRBV7-8 with TRBJ2-3, with 10 bases that match TRBD2. This CDR3 is built from 20 residues. The J segment lost 0 bases and the V segment lost 5 bases, leaving 17 bases of the junction unmatched. Looked up from germline, CDR1 is SGHVS and CDR2 is FQNEAQ. CDR3 in amino acids: CASSLPWTSGVSTSTDTQYF. The CDR3 region has the DNA TGTGCCAGCAGCCTACCATGGACTAGCGGAGTTTCCACTAGCACAGATACGCAGTATTTT. The entire variable domain, with the rest obtained from reference TRBV7-8 and TRBJ2-3, is as follows: GAGVSQSPRYKVAKRGQDVALRCDPISGHVSLFWYQQALGQGPEFLTYFQNEAQLDKSGLPSDRFFAERPEGSVSTLKIQRTQQEDSAVYLCASSLPWTSGVSTSTDTQYFGPGTRLTVL.

The chain employs TRBV2 and TRBJ2-1; 11 bases map to TRBD2. The CDR3 loop spans 15 amino acids. V lost 7 bases, J lost 11 bases, and 13 bases stayed unmatched. CDR1 and CDR2 (germline): SNHLY, FYNNEI. CDR3 DNA sequence: TGTGCCAGCACCCGAGGAGGTAGCGGGGGGGGGAAGCAGTTCTTC. The encoded protein is CASTRGGSGGGKQFF.

This clone was counted a single time. The chain recombines TRBV5-1 with TRBJ2-7, with 14 bases fitting TRBD2. This CDR3 is 15 amino acids long. V lost 3 bases, J lost 6 bases, and 5 bases stayed unmatched. Germline assignment: CDR1 SGHRS and CDR2 YFSETQ. The CDR3 bases are TGCGCCAGCAGCTCGGGACTAGCGGGGGCCGGCGAGCAGTACTTC. Its translation is CASSSGLAGAGEQYF. The complete variable domain, with remaining parts taken from reference TRBV5-1 and TRBJ2-7, reads KAGVTQTPRYLIKTRGQQVTLSCSPISGHRSVSWYQQTPGQGLQFLFEYFSETQRNKGNFPGRFSGRQFSNSRSEMNVSTLELGDSALYLCASSSGLAGAGEQYFGPGTRLTVT.

As for this clone: Here the CDR3 omits its conserved ending phenylalanine or tryptophan, so a read error is the likely source. This chain uses TRBV28 with TRBJ2-7; the match to TRBD2 covers 9 bases. Germline V CDR1 and CDR2: MDHEN, SYDVKM. CDR3 length: 13 amino acids. J was trimmed by 4 bases and V by 8 bases; bases with no gene match: 6. The CDR3 loop is CASGLALPYEQYL. The CDR3 DNA is TGTGCCAGCGGACTAGCGTTACCGTACGAGCAGTACCTC.

V gene TRBV30 combines with J gene TRBJ1-5; D perhaps matches TRBD1 (6 bases). Trimming left V 2 bases short and J 6 bases short, with 17 bases between. This CDR3 spans 15 amino acids. CDR1 GTSNPN and CDR2 SVGIG come from the germline V gene (reference sequence). CDR3 nucleotide sequence: TGTGCCTGGAGTTCCCACGGGGGGCTTGGTCAGCCCCAGCATTTT. As protein: CAWSSHGGLGQPQHF.

The rearrangement joins TRBV5-6 to TRBJ2-7; 7 bases map to TRBD2. Trimming took 2 bases from V and 4 from J; bases not matched to a gene: 12. The CDR3 has 16 amino acids. CDR1 and CDR2 from the germline V gene are SGHDT and YYEEEE. The CDR3 reads CASSFLRDSGGYEQYF. CDR3 bases: TGTGCCAGCAGCTTCCTGCGGGACTCCGGGGGGTACGAGCAGTACTTC.

Turning to this clone: Other DNA sequences from this sample encode an identical CDR3 as well. The chain carries TRBV28 and TRBJ1-3; D call uncertain. This CDR3 has 13 residues. V lost 5 bases and J lost 4, with 9 bases in between. The V gene's germline CDR1 is MDHEN and CDR2 SYDVKM. The CDR3 spells CASSLSGGNTIYF. The CDR3 DNA reads TGTGCCAGCAGTCTGTCAGGCGGAAACACCATATATTTT.

V gene TRBV11-2 combines with J gene TRBJ2-5, with D perhaps TRBD2 (6 bases). Per germline, CDR1 SGHAT and CDR2 FQNNGV. V was cut by 2 bases and J by 4 bases, with 8 bases left in between. The CDR3 length is 13 residues. The CDR3 spells CASSLRGGETQYF. CDR3 coding DNA: TGTGCCAGCAGCTTAAGGGGAGGAGAGACCCAGTACTTC.

The CDR3 region has the DNA TGTGCCAGCAGTGAAGCGCGAGACATTCAGGGACATTTT. The encoded protein is CASSEARDIQGHF. The chain employs TRBV2 and TRBJ1-5, with D possibly matching TRBD1 (5 bases). V lost 0 bases to trimming and J lost 16 bases, with 16 bases between them. CDR3 size: 13 residues. The germline gives CDR1 SNHLY, CDR2 FYNNEI.

V is TRBV18 and J is TRBJ2-4; the D gene is possibly TRBD1 (6 bases). The V end lost 6 bases, the J end lost 3 bases, and 12 bases lay between the germline ends. Germline-derived CDR1 and CDR2 are KGHSH and LQKENI. CDR3 size: 14 residues. The CDR3 loop reads CASSQGTDKNIQYF. The CDR3 DNA reads TGTGCCAGCTCGCAGGGGACGGACAAAAACATTCAGTACTTC.

This clone was counted once. The chain is built from TRBV28 and TRBJ1-4, with D uncertain. The V gene's germline CDR1 is MDHEN and CDR2 SYDVKM. V was shortened by 2 bases and J by 3 bases, with 4 bases between the two germline ends. This CDR3 contains 13 residues. The CDR3 sequence is CASSLQANEKLFF. CDR3 nucleotides: TGTGCCAGCAGTTTACAGGCTAATGAAAAACTGTTTTTT. The whole variable domain, filled in from reference TRBV28 and TRBJ1-4, reads DVKVTQSSRYLVKRTGEKVFLECVQDMDHENMFWYRQDPGLGLRLIYFSYDVKMKEKGDIPEGYSVSREKKERFSLILESASTNQTSMYLCASSLQANEKLFFGSGTQLSVL.

The chain links TRBV28 to TRBJ2-7; D gene ambiguous. This CDR3 contains 15 residues. Between the trimmed V and J ends, which lost 6 bases and 0 bases, there was a span of 15 bases. From germline, CDR1 is MDHEN and CDR2 SYDVKM. For the CDR3, the DNA is TGTGCCAGCAGCCGGTTGAACGGCGGCTCCTACGAGCAGTACTTC. Translated, it gives CASSRLNGGSYEQYF.

The V and J genes are TRBV27 and TRBJ2-7, with TRBD2 as a possible D gene (5 bases). The germline V gene encodes CDR1 MNHEY and CDR2 SMNVEV (reference sequence). The CDR3 runs to 15 residues. V lost 9 bases, J lost 0 bases, and 18 bases lay in between. Here the CDR3 DNA reads TGTGCCAGGGGGAGACCTATGGCTCTCTCCTACGAGCAGTACTTC. It yields the protein CARGRPMALSYEQYF.

V and J are TRBV5-1 and TRBJ2-7; no firm D call. Germline V gene sequence: CDR1 SGHRS, CDR2 YFSETQ. The CDR3 is 11 residues long. V lost 0 bases and J 5 bases, leaving 3 bases between the germline ends. The CDR3 nucleotides read TGCGCCAGCAGCTTGGCGGACGAGCAGTACTTC. As protein: CASSLADEQYF.

V gene TRBV5-1 combines with J gene TRBJ2-3; 12 nucleotides agree with TRBD1. The trim removed 1 base at V and 5 bases at J, leaving 5 bases unmatched. The V gene's germline CDR1 is SGHRS and CDR2 YFSETQ. The CDR3 covers 16 residues. The CDR3 region is CASSLLGTGGRDTQYF. The CDR3 DNA follows: TGCGCCAGCAGCTTGCTCGGGACAGGGGGCAGAGATACGCAGTATTTT.

The genes are TRBV28 and TRBJ2-4, with 11 bases identical to TRBD2. Trimming cost V 6 bases and J 0 bases; bases outside gene matches: 4. Germline values: CDR1 MDHEN, CDR2 SYDVKM. This CDR3 is built from 16 residues. CDR3 sequence reads: CASRGTSGGAKNIQYF. The CDR3 region has the DNA TGTGCCAGCAGGGGTACTAGCGGGGGAGCCAAAAACATTCAGTACTTC.

This clone was found once. This rearrangement joins TRBV2 to TRBJ2-7; 8 nucleotides match TRBD2. Germline assignment: CDR1 SNHLY and CDR2 FYNNEI. This CDR3 comprises 16 residues. With V trimmed by 8 bases and J by 0 bases, 12 bases remained unmatched. CDR3 in DNA: TGTGCCAGCGGGACCCTAGCGGGCGGAAGCTCCTACGAGCAGTACTTC. Protein sequence: CASGTLAGGSSYEQYF.

This clone was picked up a small number of times. The V call is TRBV30, the J call TRBJ2-7; D not resolved. Per germline, CDR1 GTSNPN and CDR2 SVGIG (reference sequence). V was trimmed by 2 bases and J by 2 bases, leaving 10 bases between them. The CDR3 runs to 13 residues. The CDR3 reads CAWSMAHPYEQYF. CDR3 DNA sequence: TGTGCCTGGAGTATGGCTCATCCCTACGAGCAGTACTTC.

The V and J genes are TRBV6-5 and TRBJ2-2; D call uncertain. The CDR3 has 16 amino acids. From germline, CDR1 is MNHEY and CDR2 SVGAGI. Between the trimmed V and J ends, which lost 2 bases and 5 bases, there was a span of 15 bases. CDR3 DNA sequence: TGTGCCAGCAGTTACGGCGGAAGCCTCCGTACCGGGGAGCTGTTTTTT. It codes for CASSYGGSLRTGELFF.

The genes are TRBV7-2 and TRBJ1-1; 8 bases agree with TRBD1. After removal of 4 bases from V and 10 bases from J, the junction contained 8 bases not matched to a gene. Looked up from germline, CDR1 is SGHTA and CDR2 is FQGNSA. The CDR3 has 13 amino acids. The CDR3 DNA reads TGTGCCAGCAGCTCGGACAGGGTAGGAGCAGCTTTCTTT. This gives the protein CASSSDRVGAAFF.

In DNA, the CDR3 is TGTGCCAGCAGCTTAGAGCAGGGAATTGGCTACACCTTC. Its translation: CASSLEQGIGYTF. The chain carries TRBV7-2 and TRBJ1-2; TRBD1 is a possible D gene (5 bases). Trimming removed 1 base at V and 7 bases at J, with 10 bases between. In germline, CDR1 is SGHTA, CDR2 FQGNSA. CDR3 length: 13 residues.